This passage covers 5 T cell receptor beta chains from one sample sequenced in a study of liver allograft versus peripheral blood T cells. Looking at the study overall: Transplanted-liver T cell receptor repertoires were compared with recipients' peripheral blood repertoires.

MiXCR was run by TCRdb on the reads, yielding one entry per CDR3 protein. The data show several thousand distinct CDR3 sequences, with more than 15% seen just once and approximately 49% held by the top ten. These receptors came from a human patient who had a liver transplant. Some T cells may be transferred from the graft donor.

The gene calls are TRBV19 and TRBJ2-7, with D maybe TRBD1 (7 bases). Germline CDR1 LNHDA, CDR2 SQIVND (reference sequence). The length of the CDR3 is 13 residues. The V gene lost 1 base and the J gene lost 7 bases, with 11 bases spanning the gap. CDR3 loop: CASSIAQGGEQYF. In nucleotides, the CDR3 is TGTGCCAGTAGTATAGCCCAGGGGGGAGAGCAGTACTTC.

The gene calls are TRBV7-9 and TRBJ1-2; tentative D call: TRBD1 (5 bases). The CDR3 length is 16 residues. V was shortened by 2 bases and J by 8 bases, with 21 bases between the two germline ends. Germline V CDR1 and CDR2: SEHNR, FQNEAQ (reference sequence). CDR3 DNA: TGTGCCAGCAGCTTACGGGCCTGGGGGGGGGGTGAGGGCTACACCTTC. It codes for CASSLRAWGGGEGYTF.

This clonotype was counted at least ten times. V and J are TRBV7-9 and TRBJ1-5; D gene uncertain. V was trimmed by 4 bases and J by 2 bases, leaving 9 bases between them. Germline lookup yields CDR1 SEHNR and CDR2 FQNEAQ (reference sequence). This CDR3 has 14 amino acids. The CDR3 here is CASSSGIGNQPQHF. DNA of the CDR3: TGTGCCAGCAGCTCTGGAATCGGCAATCAGCCCCAGCATTTT.

Details on this clonotype: This may be a read error, as it is one base from a much larger clone. This CDR3 fails to terminate in the conserved phenylalanine or tryptophan, so it likely reflects a read error. The CDR3 region is CASTTSTFSPEKLFL. The DNA of the CDR3 is TGTGCCAGCACAACCTCGACCTTCTCACCAGAAAAACTGTTTTTA. The V and J genes are TRBV28 and TRBJ1-4; D remains ambiguous. V lost 7 bases and J 8 bases, leaving 20 bases between the germline ends. The length of the CDR3 is 15 residues. Germline CDR1 is MDHEN and CDR2 is SYDVKM.

This clonotype is large (0.1 to 1%) by share. This chain uses TRBV29-1 with TRBJ1-4; 9 nucleotides match TRBD1. Germline V CDR1 and CDR2: SQVTM, ANQGSEA. CDR3 length equals 13 residues. V lost 7 bases to trimming and J lost 5 bases; unmatched junction nucleotides: 5. CDR3 amino acids: CSARTGENEKLFF. In nucleotides, the CDR3 is TGCAGCGCAAGGACAGGGGAGAATGAAAAACTGTTTTTT.